This entry is about one T cell receptor beta chain. This clone's antigen is unknown. Base qualities are missing; no much larger clone stands one base away. The sample comes from a study of blood T cell repertoires in COVID-19 (dated by TCRdb to 2018 to 2020). General notes on the study: Collaborator samples came from the United States, Italy and Spain and covered acute and convalescent phases of COVID-19. The material from the prospective study consisted of cDNA or gDNA derived from T cells, B-cell-depleted T cells, or PBMCs. The dataset comprised deeply sampled blood TCRbeta repertoires from subjects exposed to, actively infected with, or recovered from COVID-19. A freely available public database, intended as a resource for researchers studying the immune response to SARS-CoV-2, is where the repertoires were released. The samples were drawn from two sources: the first 160 participants of the ongoing ImmuneRACE study, and some 1,300 subjects contributed by 6 global collaborators. Sample metadata almost always included a de-identified subject ID, COVID-19 status, age in years and sex. HLA class I and class II types, where available, came from metadata supplied by the sample provider rather than from assay-based typing. Broader findings and caveats from the paper: The quantity of clinical and demographic metadata differed by source and by participant and was supplied without curation.

TCRbeta CDR3 regions were amplified from genomic DNA by means of the immunoSEQ Assay, a bias-controlled multiplex PCR. As for the original processing: Within the assay, amplification of reference gene primers was used to estimate how many nucleated cells each sample contained. To quantify the absolute abundance of each unique TCRbeta CDR3 rearrangement, sequence reads were collapsed and filtered. For each sample, productive Simpson clonality was calculated by taking the square root of Simpson's diversity index across productive rearrangements. Drawn from immuneACCESS, this table holds only the in-frame rearrangements with V and J called that TCRdb kept. Clones are partly lost; checked studies trace under half to an unresolved V gene and leave the rest unexplained. That table supplies the V and J calls and clone size; D and trimming were determined from the DNA. The sample data list 55,000 to 70,000 clones, and more than 60% of these were observed just once. Of the sample, roughly 20% falls within the top ten clones.

V is shortened by 7 bases, J by 6 bases, and the region joining them spans 11 bases. The CDR3 spans 11 residues, from the cysteine through the phenylalanine. Only the CDR3 part of the read is kept: 33 bases, read in frame from the first base. CDR1 and CDR2 were assigned from the germline V gene (reference sequence) as GTSNPN and SVGIG. Collaborating institutions collected whole blood in K2EDTA tubes following their own protocols. For TCRbeta analysis, collaborators shipped samples as frozen whole blood, isolated PBMCs, or DNA extracted from either of those sample types. The sequence links TRBV30 to TRBJ2-3; TRBD1 is a weak D gene call, 6 bases matching. Sequencing used peripheral blood. The receptor was derived from a human donor in a cohort sampled during active COVID-19. The nucleotides read TGTGCCTTACGTAGGGGGGATACGCAGTATTTT. It encodes CALRRGDTQYF. Full variable domain (CDR3 extended with the reference TRBV30 and TRBJ2-3 proteins): SQTIHQWPATLVQPVGSPLSLECTVEGTSNPNLYWYRQAAGRGLQLLFYSVGIGQISSEVPQNLSASRPQDRQFILSSKKLLLSDSGFYLCALRRGDTQYFGPGTRLTVL.